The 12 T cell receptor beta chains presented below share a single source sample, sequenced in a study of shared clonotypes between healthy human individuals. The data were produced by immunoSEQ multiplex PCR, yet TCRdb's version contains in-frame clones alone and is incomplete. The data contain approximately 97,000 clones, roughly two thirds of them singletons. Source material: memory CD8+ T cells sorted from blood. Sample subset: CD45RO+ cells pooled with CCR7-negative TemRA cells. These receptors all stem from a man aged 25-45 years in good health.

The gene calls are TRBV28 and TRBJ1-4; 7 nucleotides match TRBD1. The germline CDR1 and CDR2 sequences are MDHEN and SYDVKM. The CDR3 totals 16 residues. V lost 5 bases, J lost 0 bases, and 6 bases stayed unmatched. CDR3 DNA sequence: TGTGCCAGCAGTCGACAGGGACGTACAACTAATGAAAAACTGTTTTTT. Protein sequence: CASSRQGRTTNEKLFF.

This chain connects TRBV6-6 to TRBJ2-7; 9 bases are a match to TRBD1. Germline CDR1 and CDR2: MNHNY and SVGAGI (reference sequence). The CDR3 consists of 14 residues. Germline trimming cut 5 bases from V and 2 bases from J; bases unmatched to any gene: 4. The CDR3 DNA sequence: TGTGCCAGCAGTCGGGACAGGGCAACCTACGAGCAGTACTTC. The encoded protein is CASSRDRATYEQYF.

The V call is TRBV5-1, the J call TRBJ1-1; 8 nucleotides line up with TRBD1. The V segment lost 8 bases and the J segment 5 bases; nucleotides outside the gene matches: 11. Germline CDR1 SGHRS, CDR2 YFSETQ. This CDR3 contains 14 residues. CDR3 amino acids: CARDKDRVGTEAFF. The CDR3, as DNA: TGCGCCAGGGACAAGGACAGGGTTGGAACTGAAGCTTTCTTT.

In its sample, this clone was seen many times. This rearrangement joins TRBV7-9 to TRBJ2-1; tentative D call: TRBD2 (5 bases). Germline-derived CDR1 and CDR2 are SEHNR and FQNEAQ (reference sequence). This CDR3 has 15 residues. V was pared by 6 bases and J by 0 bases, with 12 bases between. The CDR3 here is CASRHSESSYNEQFF. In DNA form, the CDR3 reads TGTGCCAGCAGGCATAGCGAAAGCTCCTACAATGAGCAGTTCTTC.

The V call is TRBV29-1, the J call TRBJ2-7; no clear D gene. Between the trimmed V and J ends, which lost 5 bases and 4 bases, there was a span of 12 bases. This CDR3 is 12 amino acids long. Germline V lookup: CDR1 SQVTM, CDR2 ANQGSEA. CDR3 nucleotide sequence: TGCAGCGTTCAGTCCAGTATATACGAGCAGTACTTC. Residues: CSVQSSIYEQYF.

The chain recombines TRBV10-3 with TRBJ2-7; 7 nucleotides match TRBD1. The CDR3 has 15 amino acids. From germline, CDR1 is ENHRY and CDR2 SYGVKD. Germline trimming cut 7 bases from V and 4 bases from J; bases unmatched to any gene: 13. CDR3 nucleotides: TGTGCCATCATCACAGGGGCCGAGGGTGGATACGAGCAGTACTTC. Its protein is CAIITGAEGGYEQYF.

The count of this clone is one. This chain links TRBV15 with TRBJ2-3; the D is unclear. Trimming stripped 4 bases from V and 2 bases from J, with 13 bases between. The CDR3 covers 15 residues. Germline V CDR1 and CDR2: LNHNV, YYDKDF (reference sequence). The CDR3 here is CATSKIHDPTDTQYF. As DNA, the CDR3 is TGTGCCACCAGCAAAATTCATGACCCCACAGATACGCAGTATTTT. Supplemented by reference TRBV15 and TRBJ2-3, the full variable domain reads DAMVIQNPRYQVTQFGKPVTLSCSQTLNHNVMYWYQQKSSQAPKLLFHYYDKDFNNEADTPDNFQSRRPNTSFCFLDIRSPGLGDTAMYLCATSKIHDPTDTQYFGPGTRLTVL.

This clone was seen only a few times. The CDR3 nucleotides are TGTGCCAGCAGCGTAGAAGGGGCGGGAGGTTCAGATGAGCAGTTCTTC. Amino acids: CASSVEGAGGSDEQFF. This chain connects TRBV9 to TRBJ2-1; 8 bases are a match to TRBD2. J was trimmed by 8 bases and V by 0 bases; bases with no gene match: 10. Germline V gene sequence: CDR1 SGDLS, CDR2 YYNGEE. This CDR3 is 16 amino acids long.

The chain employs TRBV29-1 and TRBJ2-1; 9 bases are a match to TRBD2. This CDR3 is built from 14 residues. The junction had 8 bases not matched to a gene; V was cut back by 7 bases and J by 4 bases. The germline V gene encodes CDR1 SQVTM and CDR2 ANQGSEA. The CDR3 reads CSAKGGRGYNEQFF. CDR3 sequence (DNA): TGCAGCGCCAAGGGCGGGAGGGGTTACAATGAGCAGTTCTTC.

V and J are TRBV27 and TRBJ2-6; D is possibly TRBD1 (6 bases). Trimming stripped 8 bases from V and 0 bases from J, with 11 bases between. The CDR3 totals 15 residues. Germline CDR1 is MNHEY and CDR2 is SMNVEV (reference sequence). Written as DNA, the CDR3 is TGTGCCAGCGCCGACAGGAGCTCTGGGGCCAACGTCCTGACTTTC. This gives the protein CASADRSSGANVLTF.

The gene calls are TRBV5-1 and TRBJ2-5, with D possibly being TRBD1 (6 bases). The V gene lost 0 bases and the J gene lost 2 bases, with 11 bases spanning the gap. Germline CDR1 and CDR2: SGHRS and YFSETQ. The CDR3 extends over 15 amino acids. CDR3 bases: TGCGCCAGCAGCTTGGGCGCAGGGGATCAAGAGACCCAGTACTTC. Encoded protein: CASSLGAGDQETQYF.

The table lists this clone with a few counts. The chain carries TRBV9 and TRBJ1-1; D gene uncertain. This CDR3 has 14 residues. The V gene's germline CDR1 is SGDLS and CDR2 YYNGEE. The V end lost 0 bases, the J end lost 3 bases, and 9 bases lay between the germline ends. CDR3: CASSVDQGYTEAFF. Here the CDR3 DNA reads TGTGCCAGCAGCGTAGACCAAGGCTACACTGAAGCTTTCTTT.